This TCR beta chain was captured by sequencing in a study of CD8 T cells in Susac syndrome. With 3 bases clipped from V and 5 bases from J, the junction kept 6 bases outside the gene matches. Germline values: CDR1 SEHNR, CDR2 FQNEAQ (reference sequence). The CDR3 spans 14 residues. The table lists this clonotype with a count of one. Reverse transcription of roughly 0.5 to 1 ug RNA was performed with random hexamers. TCRdb analysed the immunoSEQ multiplex PCR reads with MiXCR anew, one entry per CDR3 protein. The sample has tens of thousands of distinct CDR3 sequences; 90% to 95% are singletons. The chain is built from TRBV7-9 and TRBJ2-5; 7 positions match TRBD2. Sequencing was carried out using CD8+ T cells from PBMCs. The clonotype was recovered from a human donor with multiple sclerosis. The CDR3 nucleotides read TGTGCCAGCAGCTTTACGGGACTAACGGAGACCCAGTACTTC. The encoded protein is CASSFTGLTETQYF.